The T cell receptor beta chain described here comes from a study of cytomegalovirus exposure and HLA in healthy donors. PCR was performed using 60 Vbeta and 13 Jbeta primers. The protocol was immunoSEQ multiplex PCR, while the TCRdb copy is restricted to in-frame clones and leaves out a portion. The sample gives about 160,000 clones, 80% to 85% of which show up once; around 8% is in the top ten. Study-wide points: Available immune exposure information was restricted to CMV serostatus only. Sequencing likely produced, as an artifact, a cluster of highly shared sequence variants.

With regard to this clone: The antigen is not known.

The sequence derives from a male donor in good health and CMV-seropositive. Sequenced material: PBMCs.

The CDR3 nucleotides read TGTGCCAGCAGTGCGGGACTAGCGGGAGGCGATGAGCAGTTCTTC. Its protein is CASSAGLAGGDEQFF. The chain uses TRBV27 and TRBJ2-1; TRBD2 matches 15 bases. This CDR3 contains 15 residues. CDR1 and CDR2 (germline): MNHEY, SMNVEV (reference sequence). Trimming cost V 5 bases and J 8 bases; bases outside gene matches: 4.